These 11 T cell receptor beta chains share one sample of origin, sequenced in a study of response to subunit inactivated influenza vaccine. TCRdb re-analysed the RT-PCR reads in MiXCR, keeping a single row per CDR3 protein. Among fewer than 800,000 distinct CDR3 sequences listed, around 16% were seen once. This material consisted of PBMCs from blood, taken roughly 12 days after vaccination. These receptors were taken from a man in his fifties who received an inactivated influenza vaccine.

This clonotype was observed many times. The CDR3 bases are TGTGCCAGCAGTGAGACAGGAACCAATCAGCCCCAGCATTTT. This encodes CASSETGTNQPQHF. The chain carries TRBV25-1 and TRBJ1-5; D may be TRBD1 (6 bases). Per the germline V gene, CDR1 is MGHDK and CDR2 is SYGVNS. The length of the CDR3 is 14 residues. The V and J ends lost 3 bases and 3 bases respectively, with 9 bases between them.

V and J are TRBV20-1 and TRBJ2-7; the D is unclear. This CDR3 contains 13 residues. CDR1 DFQATT and CDR2 SNEGSKA come from the germline V gene (reference sequence). Deletions cut 6 bases from V and 6 bases from J, with 18 bases between. For the CDR3, the DNA is TGCAGTGCCTTAGAGTCCCTCTCTGCCGAGCAGTACTTC. Its protein product is CSALESLSAEQYF.

This sequence joins TRBV3-1 and TRBJ2-1, with 10 bases lining up with TRBD2. Germline-derived CDR1 and CDR2 are LGHDT and YNNKEL (reference sequence). The CDR3 consists of 16 residues. V lost 5 bases and J lost 5; bases outside the gene matches: 9. The CDR3 here is CASSFRWLAGDNEQFF. DNA of the CDR3: TGTGCCAGCAGCTTTCGATGGCTAGCGGGAGACAATGAGCAGTTCTTC.

J is TRBJ2-6 and V is TRBV6-2 or TRBV6-3, with D unclear. The CDR3 loop spans 13 amino acids. The germline V and J ends were trimmed by 6 bases and 2 bases, with 5 bases remaining between them. The germline V gene encodes CDR1 MNHEY and CDR2 SVGEGT. The CDR3 DNA reads as TGTGCCAGCAGGAACCCTGGGGCCAACGTCCTGACTTTC. It specifies CASRNPGANVLTF.

J is TRBJ2-2 and V is TRBV20-1; TRBD2 matches 8 bases. This CDR3 contains 13 residues. V dropped 6 bases and J dropped 8; count of bases not matched to a gene: 8. The germline CDR1 and CDR2 sequences are DFQATT and SNEGSKA (reference sequence). In nucleotides, the CDR3 is TGCAGTGCGCCGGGACTAGTTCCAGGGGAGCTGTTTTTT. Translated, it gives CSAPGLVPGELFF.

This chain uses TRBV7-9 with TRBJ2-1; no clear D. V gave up 7 bases and J gave up 0 bases, with 13 bases separating them. The CDR3 is made up of 15 amino acids. CDR1 is SEHNR, CDR2 FQNEAQ, per germline (reference sequence). CDR3 residues: CASNFQDNSYNEQFF. The CDR3 DNA is TGTGCCAGCAACTTCCAGGATAACTCCTACAATGAGCAGTTCTTC. Using reference TRBV7-9 and TRBJ2-1 for the parts outside the CDR3, the full variable domain is DTGVSQNPRHKITKRGQNVTFRCDPISEHNRLYWYRQTLGQGPEFLTYFQNEAQLEKSRLLSDRFSAERPKGSFSTLEIQRTEQGDSAMYLCASNFQDNSYNEQFFGPGTRLTVL.

This clonotype was counted many times. The V call is TRBV2, the J call TRBJ2-1; 9 bases map to TRBD2. This CDR3 comprises 16 residues. Germline-derived CDR1 and CDR2 are SNHLY and FYNNEI. V was pared by 4 bases and J by 7 bases, with 11 bases of the junction left unmatched. The CDR3 is CASSGPSGGLRNEQFF. The CDR3 DNA sequence: TGTGCCAGCAGTGGTCCCAGCGGGGGGCTAAGGAATGAGCAGTTCTTC.

This rearrangement joins TRBV6-5 to TRBJ1-5; D is possibly TRBD1 (6 bases). V lost 0 bases and J 6 bases, leaving 12 bases between the germline ends. Germline V gene data show CDR1 as MNHEY and CDR2 as SVGAGI. The CDR3 is made up of 15 amino acids. DNA of the CDR3: TGTGCCAGCAGTTACTCGGGGACATCAGGTCAGCCCCAGCATTTT. Its translation: CASSYSGTSGQPQHF.

This clonotype occurred a few times. This chain joins TRBV5-1 and TRBJ2-1; weak D call: TRBD2 (6 bases). The CDR3 runs 14 residues. The germline V and J ends were trimmed by 4 bases and 4 bases, with 12 bases remaining between them. Germline CDR1 reads SGHRS; CDR2 reads YFSETQ. The CDR3 spells CASSRDSVYNEQFF. Here the CDR3 DNA reads TGCGCCAGCAGCCGGGACTCGGTATACAATGAGCAGTTCTTC.

This clonotype was seen more than once but under ten times. The CDR3 spells CSVETGAGGEQYF. The CDR3 region has the DNA TGCAGCGTTGAAACGGGGGCTGGAGGCGAGCAGTACTTC. This sequence joins TRBV29-1 and TRBJ2-7, with D possibly being TRBD1 or TRBD2 (6 bases each). Trimming removed 2 bases from V and 6 bases from J, with 14 bases in between. Germline CDR1 SQVTM, CDR2 ANQGSEA. CDR3 length equals 13 residues.

The rearrangement joins TRBV30 to TRBJ1-1; D is perhaps TRBD1 (5 bases). The CDR3 spans 15 residues. The V gene's germline CDR1 is GTSNPN and CDR2 SVGIG (reference sequence). V was cut by 6 bases and J by 1 base, with 18 bases left in between. CDR3 residues: CACLKLGHSNTEAFF. CDR3 DNA sequence: TGTGCCTGCCTCAAGCTTGGACACTCGAACACTGAAGCTTTCTTT.